A selection of T cell receptor beta chains follows, all from one sample in a study of blood T cell repertoires in COVID-19. Sequenced by immunoSEQ multiplex PCR; TCRdb stores in-frame clones only, minus some. The sample contains about 140,000 clones, under 90% of which appear only once. Sequenced material: peripheral blood. These receptors were taken from a human donor in a cohort sampled during active COVID-19. The CDR3 runs from the conserved cysteine through the conserved F or W. Fields, in order: CDR3 length, J gene, D gene, V gene, clone size, CDR3 DNA, CDR3 protein. The D gene is left open where the match is weak. Not every row has a clone size; where given, it reads once, few, many or a size class.

length: 12
J: TRBJ2-7
D: TRBD2
V: TRBV9
size: .
DNA: TGTGCCAGCAGCCTCGGGGGGGGCGAGCAGTACTTC
CDR3: CASSLGGGEQYF

length: 16
J: TRBJ1-3
D: .
V: TRBV19
size: .
DNA: TGTGCCAGTAGGATCACCGGGACTCCCTCTGGAAACACCATATATTTT
CDR3: CASRITGTPSGNTIYF

length: 17
J: TRBJ2-5
D: TRBD2
V: TRBV24-1
size: .
DNA: TGTGCCACCAGTGATCCGGGACTAGCGGGAGCCCAAGAGACCCAGTACTTC
CDR3: CATSDPGLAGAQETQYF

length: 14
J: TRBJ2-5
D: .
V: TRBV9
size: .
DNA: TGTGCCAGCAGCCCCACAGATTTCCAAGAGACCCAGTACTTC
CDR3: CASSPTDFQETQYF

length: 14
J: TRBJ2-3
D: .
V: TRBV4-3
size: .
DNA: TGCGCCAGCAGCCAAGACAGGGGTCTAGATACGCAGTATTTT
CDR3: CASSQDRGLDTQYF

length: 9
J: TRBJ1-2
D: .
V: TRBV6-4
size: few
DNA: TGTGCCAGCAGGAGGGGCTACACCTTC
CDR3: CASRRGYTF

length: 15
J: TRBJ2-5
D: .
V: TRBV7-9
size: .
DNA: TGTGCCAGCGGCTCTCCAGGGGGAGGCCAAGAGACCCAGTACTTC
CDR3: CASGSPGGGQETQYF

length: 15
J: TRBJ1-2
D: .
V: TRBV4-1
size: .
DNA: TGCGCCAGCAGCCAAGAGGGGGGCGGGGGCTATGGCTACACCTTC
CDR3: CASSQEGGGGYGYTF

length: 14
J: TRBJ2-7
D: .
V: TRBV19
size: .
DNA: TGTGCCAGTAGTACGCCGGGAGATCGAGGGGAGCAGTACTTC
CDR3: CASSTPGDRGEQYF

length: 14
J: TRBJ1-5
D: TRBD1
V: TRBV28
size: .
DNA: TGTGCCAGCAGTCTGGGACAGGGTAGCCAGCCCCAGCATTTT
CDR3: CASSLGQGSQPQHF

length: 14
J: TRBJ2-7
D: TRBD1
V: TRBV7-8
size: .
DNA: TGTGCCAGCAGTTTAATACAGGGGAACTACGAGCAGTACTTC
CDR3: CASSLIQGNYEQYF

length: 12
J: TRBJ2-7
D: TRBD1
V: TRBV18
size: .
DNA: TGTGCCAGCTCACCCGACAGGGCCGAGCAGTACTTC
CDR3: CASSPDRAEQYF

length: 13
J: TRBJ2-5
D: .
V: TRBV18
size: once
DNA: TGTGCCAGCTCACCGGCCCGCCAAGAGACCCAGTACTTC
CDR3: CASSPARQETQYF

length: 13
J: TRBJ1-2
D: TRBD1
V: TRBV29-1
size: .
DNA: TGCAGCGTGGTACAGGGGATTGACTATGGCTACACCTTC
CDR3: CSVVQGIDYGYTF